The clone carrying this T cell receptor beta chain was recorded a few times. This specimen belongs to a study of blood T cell repertoires in COVID-19. About the study: COVID-19 samples collected from the United States, Italy and Spain covered acute and convalescent phases.

In the original processing: Counts of nucleated cells, estimated from reference gene primer amplification, were obtained. Clones were read by immunoSEQ multiplex PCR, and TCRdb kept only the in-frame ones, dropping some. D and trimming come from the DNA, and the V and J calls and clone size come from that table. The sample includes 55,000 or so clones, 80% of them seen just once. The length of the CDR3 is 13 residues. The V end lost 2 bases, the J end lost 3 bases, and 5 bases lay between the germline ends. The V gene's germline CDR1 is SGDLS and CDR2 YYNGEE. This chain links TRBV9 with TRBJ2-2; the D is unclear. The receptor was isolated from a man younger than 40 with COVID-19, enrolled during active disease. Specimen: peripheral blood. The CDR3 is CASSVAYTGELFF. The CDR3 DNA is TGTGCCAGCAGCGTGGCTTACACCGGGGAGCTGTTTTTT.